This T cell receptor beta chain was profiled in a study of tumor and adjacent non-tumor tissue in lung cancer (dated by TCRdb to 2017 to 2018). Notes on the research overall: The cohort included around eleven adenocarcinoma, a couple of squamous cell carcinoma and 1 small cell lung cancer patients. A total of about 130 million productive TCRbeta reads were generated by sequencing, corresponding to an average of about 4 million reads per sample. For each patient, one tumor sample and one normal lung sample were taken, giving thirty paired specimens that underwent TCRbeta CDR3 sequencing. The roughly 15 patients were aged roughly 30 to 76 years, included about ten men and 5 women, and had TNM stage I to III disease. The study compared bulk TCRbeta repertoires from lung tumor tissue and matched distant non-tumor lung tissue of about 15 lung cancer patients. The full study reports these points: Because peripheral blood was not sequenced, the blood TCRbeta repertoires of the lung cancer patients in the study went unexamined. TCR diversity was significantly higher in younger patients, and greater tumor TCR diversity was associated with shorter overall survival and shorter disease-free survival. A significantly larger cumulative share of the repertoire was made up by the top 100 clones in normal lung than in tumor tissue. Only 15 or so patients were included in the cohort, and the need for larger samples and more detailed clinical data was noted by the authors. Significantly higher TCR diversity (inverse Simpson) was observed in tumor tissue than in normal lung tissue (roughly 390 vs 170, P = 0.0075, Mann-Whitney U test). The methods do not name the sequencing platform or mention unique molecular identifiers.

As encoded in the germline V gene, CDR1 is SQVTM while CDR2 is ANQGSEA. CDR3 length: 13 amino acids, cysteine to phenylalanine. Only CDR3 DNA is held: 39 bases, read in frame from base 1. RNA was extracted from bulk unsorted tissue and checked for quality with a NanoDrop ND-1000 and an Agilent 2100. All donors had newly diagnosed lung cancer, had not received prior chemotherapy, and were admitted for thoracic surgery in China between August and November 2014. Anyone who had undergone radiotherapy or chemotherapy before, or who had another cancer at the same time, was left out of the study. Surgical tissue pieces of about 1-2.1 cm3 were preserved in RNAlater solution and stored at -80 °C until use. The library was built by means of multiplex PCR. Instrument used: Illumina HiSeq 2500. Following protocols modified from ARM-PCR, the researchers constructed TCRbeta libraries through three rounds of nested PCR with primers (Table S4). Before sequencing, PCR products of 200-500 bp were excised from the gel and purified with the QIAquick gel extraction kit. As for the authors' bioinformatics: Trimmomatic was used to clean the reads, FLASH was used to merge the reads into complete CDR3 sequences, and MiTCR was used to assign the reads to V(D)J germline segments. Clonal diversity was computed as the inverse Simpson's index with VDJtools. In-frame sequences lacking a premature stop codon were counted as productive reads. TCRdb reran the public reads through fastp at Q25 and MiXCR, keeping productive beta chains. Under each unique CDR3 protein, matching rows form one entry showing the most common genes and DNA. These V and J calls are TCRdb output, not the study's own analysis. The sample table contains tens of thousands of distinct CDR3 sequences; only one count was recorded for around three quarters of them. Clones ranked in the top ten supply 28% of the sample.

This clonotype has more than one count but fewer than ten. Its antigen is unknown. The sample holds no much larger clone one base away, and base qualities are not on file. The TCR originated in a man in his sixties with non-small cell lung cancer. Material for sequencing was lung tumor tissue. The V and J genes are TRBV29-1 and TRBJ2-2; 8 bases in the middle match TRBD1. The CDR3 reads CRVKTGGVGELFF. The nucleotide sequence reads as follows: TGCAGAGTAAAAACAGGGGGAGTAGGGGAGCTGTTTTTT.